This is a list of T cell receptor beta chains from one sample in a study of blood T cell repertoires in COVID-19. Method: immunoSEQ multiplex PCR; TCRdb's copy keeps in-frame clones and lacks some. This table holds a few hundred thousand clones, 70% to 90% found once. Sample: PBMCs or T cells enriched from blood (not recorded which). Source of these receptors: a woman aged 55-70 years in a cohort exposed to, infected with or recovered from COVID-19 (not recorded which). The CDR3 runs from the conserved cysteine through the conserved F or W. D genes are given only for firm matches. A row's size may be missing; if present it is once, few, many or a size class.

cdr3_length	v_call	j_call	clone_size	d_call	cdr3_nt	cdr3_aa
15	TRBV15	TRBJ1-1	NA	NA	TGTGCCACCAGCAGAGATCCAGGGAAGGACACTGAAGCTTTCTTT	CATSRDPGKDTEAFF
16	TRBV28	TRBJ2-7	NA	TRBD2	TGTGCCAGCAGTCCGGAGACTAGCGGGAGAGCCTACGAGCAGTACTTC	CASSPETSGRAYEQYF
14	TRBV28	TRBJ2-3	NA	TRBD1	TGTGCCAGCAGTTCGCAGGGGGCGGGAGATACGCAGTATTTT	CASSSQGAGDTQYF
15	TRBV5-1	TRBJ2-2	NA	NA	TGCGCCAGCAGCTTAATACAGGGTAACACCGGGGAGCTGTTTTTT	CASSLIQGNTGELFF
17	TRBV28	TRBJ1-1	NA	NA	TGTGCCAGCAGTTTATGGGGCAGGGCGATCATGAACACTGAAGCTTTCTTT	CASSLWGRAIMNTEAFF
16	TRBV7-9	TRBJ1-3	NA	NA	TGTGCCAGCAGCTTAGCAGCAGGGGCCGGGGGAAACACCATATATTTT	CASSLAAGAGGNTIYF
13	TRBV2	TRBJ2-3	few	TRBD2	TGTGCCAGCAGAGGGCGGGAGTCCGATACGCAGTATTTT	CASRGRESDTQYF
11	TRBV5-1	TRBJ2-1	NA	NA	TGCGCCAGCAGGCTAGTTCATGAGCAGTTCTTC	CASRLVHEQFF
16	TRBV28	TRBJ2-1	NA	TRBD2	TGTGCCAGCAGTTCGTTGGGACTAGCGGTTGACAATGAGCAGTTCTTC	CASSSLGLAVDNEQFF
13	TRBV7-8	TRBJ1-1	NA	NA	TGTGCCAGCAGATCCCAGGGGATCACTGAAGCTTTCTTT	CASRSQGITEAFF
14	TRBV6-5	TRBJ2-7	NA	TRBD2	TGTGCCAGCAGTTGGACTAGCGGAACTTACGAGCAGTACTTC	CASSWTSGTYEQYF
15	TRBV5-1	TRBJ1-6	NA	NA	TGCGCCAGCAGCTCCACAGGGATGGGGTATTCACCCCTCCACTTT	CASSSTGMGYSPLHF
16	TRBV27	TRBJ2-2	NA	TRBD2	TGTGCCAGCAGTTTACTAGCGGGAGGGAACACCGGGGAGCTGTTTTTT	CASSLLAGGNTGELFF
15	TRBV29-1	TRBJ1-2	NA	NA	TGCAGCGTTGAAGGCTCAGGACTCACTAACTATGGCTACACCTTC	CSVEGSGLTNYGYTF
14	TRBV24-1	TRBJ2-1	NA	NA	TGTGCCACCAGTGATTTTGTGGGAGGGGGTGAGCAGTTCTTC	CATSDFVGGGEQFF
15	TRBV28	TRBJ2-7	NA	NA	TGTGCCAGCAGCAAAGGGGGACCACTCTCCTACGAGCAGTACTTC	CASSKGGPLSYEQYF
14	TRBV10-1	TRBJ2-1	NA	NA	TGCGCCAGCAGTGAGAGCGTCTCGGAGGATGAGCAGTTCTTC	CASSESVSEDEQFF
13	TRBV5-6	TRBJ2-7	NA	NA	TGTGCCAGCAGCCCGGTGGGCCGCTACGAGCAGTACTTC	CASSPVGRYEQYF
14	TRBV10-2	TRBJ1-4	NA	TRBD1	TGCGCCAGCATCCCCGGGACAGGAGATGAAAAACTGTTTTTT	CASIPGTGDEKLFF
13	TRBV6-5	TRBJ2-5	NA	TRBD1	TGTGCCAGCAGGCGACAGGGACAAGAGACCCAGTACTTC	CASRRQGQETQYF
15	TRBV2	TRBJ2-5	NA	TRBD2	TGTGCCAGCAGCCCCCAAAGCGGGAACCAAGAGACCCAGTACTTC	CASSPQSGNQETQYF
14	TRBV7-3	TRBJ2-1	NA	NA	TGTGCCAGCAGCGCTAGACTAGGAGTCAATGAGCAGTTCTTC	CASSARLGVNEQFF
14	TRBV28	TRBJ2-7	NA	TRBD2	TGTGCCAGCACAACTAGCGGGAGCTCCTACGAGCAGTACTTC	CASTTSGSSYEQYF
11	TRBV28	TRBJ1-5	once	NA	TGTGCCAGCAGTCCGGGTGGAGCCCAGCATTTT	CASSPGGAQHF
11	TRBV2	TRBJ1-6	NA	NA	TGTGCCAGCAGCCCACAGAGAAACATACACTTT	CASSPQRNIHF
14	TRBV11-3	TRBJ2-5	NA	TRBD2	TGTGCCAGCAGCCCCGGGGGGGGCCAAGAGACCCAGTACTTC	CASSPGGGQETQYF
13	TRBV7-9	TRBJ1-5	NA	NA	TGTGCCAGCAGCACGGATCCAGACACGCCCCAGCATTTT	CASSTDPDTPQHF
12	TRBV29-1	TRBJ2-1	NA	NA	TGCAGCGTTGATCCGGGAATCGATGAGCAGTTCTTC	CSVDPGIDEQFF
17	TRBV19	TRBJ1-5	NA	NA	TGTGCCAGTAGTAGTTTTTTGAGGGTAGAATCGAATCAGCCCCAGCATTTT	CASSSFLRVESNQPQHF
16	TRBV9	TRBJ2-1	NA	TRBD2	TGTGCCAGCAGCGTAGGTAGCGGGATACGAATTGATGAGCAGTTCTTC	CASSVGSGIRIDEQFF
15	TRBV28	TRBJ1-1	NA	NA	TGTGCCAGCAGTTTTAACAGACATCAGAACACTGAAGCTTTCTTT	CASSFNRHQNTEAFF
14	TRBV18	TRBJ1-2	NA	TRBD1	TGTGCCAGCTCACCGCGGGGACAGGGCGAAGGCTACACCTTC	CASSPRGQGEGYTF
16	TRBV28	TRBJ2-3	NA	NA	TGTGCCAGCAGTTTACCGGGGAGGGGGAAGGCAGATACGCAGTATTTT	CASSLPGRGKADTQYF
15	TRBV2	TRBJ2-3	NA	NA	TGTGCCACCACGGCTGGGGCAGGGGGCACAGATACGCAGTATTTT	CATTAGAGGTDTQYF
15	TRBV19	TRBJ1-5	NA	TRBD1	TGTGCCAGTAGTATAGATGAGGGGGCGAATCAGCCCCAGCATTTT	CASSIDEGANQPQHF
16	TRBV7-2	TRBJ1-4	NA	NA	TGTGCCAGCAGCTCGGGAGTAGGGGCTACTAATGAAAAACTGTTTTTT	CASSSGVGATNEKLFF
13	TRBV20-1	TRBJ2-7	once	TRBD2	TGCAGTGCTAGTTTAGCGGGACTCTACGAGCAGTACTTC	CSASLAGLYEQYF
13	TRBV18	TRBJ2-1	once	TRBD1	TGTGCCAGCTTACCGGGACAGCACAATGAGCAGTTCTTC	CASLPGQHNEQFF
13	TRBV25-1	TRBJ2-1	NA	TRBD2	TGTGCCAGCGGCAGGACTAGGACCAATGAGCAGTTCTTC	CASGRTRTNEQFF
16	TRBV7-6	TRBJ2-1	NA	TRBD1	TGTGCCAGCAGCGTAGGACAGGTCAAAAGCTACAATGAGCAGTTCTTC	CASSVGQVKSYNEQFF